This T cell receptor (beta chain) came from a study of beta chain features in type 1 diabetes. Looking at the study overall: What patients shared with healthy donors was a similar profile of age, gender and cell yields. The study examined 107,917,701 sorted cells across all samples.

Expressed TCRB transcripts were sequenced because the entire RNA isolate underwent reverse transcription. Produced via immunoSEQ multiplex PCR; TCRdb's table is partial and in-frame only. Of about 130,000 clones listed, about a tenth were seen once; the top ten hold approximately 0.68%. Sequencing used central memory CD4+ T cells from blood. The clonotype was recovered from a man between 18 and 35 years old in good health.

The chain's CDR3 is CASSQEVTGNYEQYF. CDR3 bases: TGCGCCAGCAGCCAAGAGGTTACCGGTAACTACGAGCAGTACTTC. The chain recombines TRBV4-3 with TRBJ2-7, with unresolved D. V was clipped by 0 bases and J by 3 bases, with 12 bases between them. Germline assignment: CDR1 LGHNA and CDR2 YSLEER. This CDR3 comprises 15 residues.